This passage covers 8 T cell receptor beta chains from one sample sequenced in a study of identical twins. From the 5' RACE reads, TCRdb called clonotypes with MiXCR, one entry per CDR3 protein. The table includes fewer than 550,000 distinct CDR3 sequences, 13% to 15% detected once. These same data were also listed under a study on yellow fever vaccine responses in identical twins.

Input material: CD4+ T cells sorted from blood. These receptors were collected from a woman between 18 and 29 years old in good health.

The CDR3 reads CASSYSNRAFF. Here the CDR3 DNA reads TGTGCCAGCAGTTACTCGAACAGAGCCTTCTTT. The chain uses TRBV6-5 and TRBJ1-1; D is unclear. Trimming took off 0 bases at V and 14 bases at J, with 10 bases between the two ends. This CDR3 has 11 residues. Germline V gene sequence: CDR1 MNHEY, CDR2 SVGAGI.

This clonotype was seen a few times. The V call is TRBV27, the J call TRBJ2-1; 7 nucleotides align to TRBD1. Germline assignment: CDR1 MNHEY and CDR2 SMNVEV (reference sequence). Trimming at V came to 0 bases and at J to 8 bases, leaving 7 bases not matched to a gene. This CDR3 has 15 amino acids. The CDR3 loop is CASSLSTGARDEQFF. DNA for the CDR3: TGTGCCAGCAGTTTATCTACAGGGGCGAGGGATGAGCAGTTCTTC.

The gene calls are TRBV20-1 and TRBJ2-6; 11 bases align to TRBD2. Losses at the gene ends were 5 bases for V and 4 bases for J; bases not matched to a gene: 13. This CDR3 contains 18 residues. Germline assignment: CDR1 DFQATT and CDR2 SNEGSKA (reference sequence). Here the CDR3 reads CSAPTLTSGSSGANVLTF. For the CDR3, the DNA is TGCAGTGCTCCTACCCTCACTAGCGGGAGTTCAGGGGCCAACGTCCTGACTTTC.

This clonotype was observed a handful of times. This chain links TRBV7-9 with TRBJ2-5; no firm D call. The V gene's germline CDR1 is SEHNR and CDR2 FQNEAQ (reference sequence). This CDR3 contains 15 residues. Trimming took 0 bases from V and 2 from J, leaving 10 bases between them. CDR3 sequence (DNA): TGTGCCAGCAGCTTAGCATCCCAGATTCAAGAGACCCAGTACTTC. Its protein is CASSLASQIQETQYF.

This clonotype was seen a few times. The rearrangement joins TRBV29-1 to TRBJ2-2, with D possibly called TRBD1 or TRBD2 (5 bases each). V gave up 7 bases and J gave up 6 bases, with 9 bases separating them. In germline, CDR1 is SQVTM, CDR2 ANQGSEA. This CDR3 comprises 11 residues. The CDR3 DNA is TGCAGCGGAGGGGCCCCCGGGGAGCTGTTTTTT. Protein product: CSGGAPGELFF.

This clonotype was seen a few times. The rearrangement uses TRBV20-1 and TRBJ2-5; the match to TRBD1 covers 7 bases. V was pared by 6 bases and J by 5 bases, with 15 bases of the junction left unmatched. The CDR3 is made up of 15 amino acids. Germline values: CDR1 DFQATT, CDR2 SNEGSKA (reference sequence). CDR3 protein: CSADSPTGVGETQYF. The CDR3 DNA sequence: TGCAGTGCCGATAGCCCCACAGGGGTGGGGGAGACCCAGTACTTC.

The chain uses TRBV7-9 and TRBJ2-1; TRBD1 agrees at 10 bases. V shed 4 bases, J shed 6 bases, and the junction held 6 bases outside the gene matches. The CDR3 covers 15 residues. Germline-derived CDR1 and CDR2 are SEHNR and FQNEAQ (reference sequence). CDR3 in amino acids: CASSSGQGIVNEQFF. DNA of the CDR3: TGTGCCAGCAGCTCGGGACAGGGGATCGTCAATGAGCAGTTCTTC.

J is TRBJ1-5 and V is TRBV15; no firm D call. CDR1 LNHNV and CDR2 YYDKDF come from the germline V gene (reference sequence). The length of the CDR3 is 15 residues. V shed 1 base and J shed 0 bases, with 7 bases lying between them. CDR3 sequence reads: CATSRGGDSNQPQHF. DNA of the CDR3: TGTGCCACCAGCAGAGGTGGAGATAGCAATCAGCCCCAGCATTTT. The full variable domain, its missing parts supplied by reference TRBV15 and TRBJ1-5, is DAMVIQNPRYQVTQFGKPVTLSCSQTLNHNVMYWYQQKSSQAPKLLFHYYDKDFNNEADTPDNFQSRRPNTSFCFLDIRSPGLGDTAMYLCATSRGGDSNQPQHFGDGTRLSIL.